Shown below are 2 T cell receptor beta chains from a single sample sequenced in a study of cytomegalovirus exposure and HLA in healthy donors. PCR primers comprised 60 Vbeta and 13 Jbeta primers. Using immunoSEQ multiplex PCR, the repertoire was profiled, and TCRdb retains in-frame clones only, with some absent. Here the sample spans 200,000 to 250,000 clones, around 80% being singletons. Source material: PBMCs. The receptors stem from a girl aged 2 to 10 in good health and CMV-seronegative.

This chain links TRBV19 with TRBJ2-5, with D possibly TRBD2 on 5 matching bases. Germline CDR1 is LNHDA and CDR2 is SQIVND (reference sequence). The CDR3 contains 13 residues. Trimming shortened V by 6 bases and J by 2 bases, and 10 bases separated the two germline ends. The chain's CDR3 is CASSDSGQETQYF. The CDR3 DNA reads TGTGCCAGTAGCGACTCGGGGCAAGAGACCCAGTACTTC. The variable domain in full, completed from reference TRBV19 and TRBJ2-5, reads DGGITQSPKYLFRKEGQNVTLSCEQNLNHDAMYWYRQDPGQGLRLIYYSQIVNDFQKGDIAEGYSVSREKKESFPLTVTSAQKNPTAFYLCASSDSGQETQYFGPGTRLLVL.

The genes are TRBV15 and TRBJ2-1; TRBD1 might be the D (5 bases). The CDR3 extends over 16 amino acids. The V and J ends lost 1 base and 0 bases respectively, with 10 bases between them. Germline CDR1 reads LNHNV; CDR2 reads YYDKDF (reference sequence). The CDR3, as DNA: TGTGCCACCAGCAGAGGGGGAAGGGGCTCCTACAATGAGCAGTTCTTC. Protein sequence: CATSRGGRGSYNEQFF. Looking up the rest from reference TRBV15 and TRBJ2-1 gives the full variable domain: DAMVIQNPRYQVTQFGKPVTLSCSQTLNHNVMYWYQQKSSQAPKLLFHYYDKDFNNEADTPDNFQSRRPNTSFCFLDIRSPGLGDTAMYLCATSRGGRGSYNEQFFGPGTRLTVL.